These T cell receptor beta chains were read from a single sample in a study of blood T cell repertoires in COVID-19. Profiled with immunoSEQ multiplex PCR; TCRdb holds only in-frame clones, not every one. In the table there are under 200,000 clones, roughly 85% of which are singletons. Sample: peripheral blood. The receptor set was obtained from a man in his sixties with acute or convalescent COVID-19. The CDR3 runs from the conserved cysteine through the conserved F or W. The D gene is left open where the match is weak. Size is stated for part of the rows, as once, few or many counts, or as a class when the clone is expanded.

CASGLGNTIYF,TGCGCCAGCGGACTTGGAAACACCATATATTTT,TRBV5-1,TRBJ1-3,.,.
CASPTGLALDLTDTQYF,TGTGCCAGCCCAACGGGACTAGCGCTGGATTTAACAGATACGCAGTATTTT,TRBV10-3,TRBJ2-3,TRBD2,.
CATSRVAGGYNEQFF,TGTGCCACCAGCCGCGTGGCGGGAGGGTACAATGAGCAGTTCTTC,TRBV24-1,TRBJ2-1,TRBD2,few
CATSDPAGQGNRETQYF,TGTGCCACCAGTGACCCGGCGGGACAGGGGAATCGAGAGACCCAGTACTTC,TRBV24-1,TRBJ2-5,TRBD1,few
CATSESGTGTTGELFF,TGTGCCACCAGTGAGTCCGGGACAGGGACCACCGGGGAGCTGTTTTTT,TRBV24-1,TRBJ2-2,TRBD1,.
CSASRGPREQYF,TGCAGTGCTAGTAGGGGCCCTAGGGAGCAGTACTTC,TRBV20-1,TRBJ2-7,.,.
CASSLANGGETQYF,TGCGCCAGCAGCTTGGCTAACGGGGGAGAGACCCAGTACTTC,TRBV5-1,TRBJ2-5,.,.
CATSRDRGRGETQYF,TGTGCCACCAGCAGAGACAGGGGGCGCGGGGAGACCCAGTACTTC,TRBV15,TRBJ2-5,TRBD1,.
CASSYWRNTEAFF,TGTGCCAGCAGTTACTGGAGGAACACTGAAGCTTTCTTT,TRBV28,TRBJ1-1,.,.
CATRGGANEKLFF,TGTGCCACCCGGGGCGGGGCTAATGAAAAACTGTTTTTT,TRBV6-6,TRBJ1-4,.,.
CASSKGGGHITEAFF,TGTGCCAGCAGCAAAGGGGGGGGACATATAACTGAAGCTTTCTTT,TRBV28,TRBJ1-1,.,.
CASSLQGSVGQYF,TGTGCCAGCAGCTTACAGGGGTCCGTGGGGCAGTACTTC,TRBV7-9,TRBJ2-7,.,.
CASRGLSGELFF,TGTGCCAGCCGCGGGCTATCCGGGGAGCTGTTTTTT,TRBV2,TRBJ2-2,.,.
CASSLVLGTVPSGANVLTF,TGCGCCAGCAGCTTGGTTCTCGGGACAGTTCCCTCTGGGGCCAACGTCCTGACTTTC,TRBV5-1,TRBJ2-6,TRBD1,.
CASSPIEGLNYEQYF,TGTGCCAGTAGTCCTATCGAAGGACTAAACTACGAGCAGTACTTC,TRBV19,TRBJ2-7,.,.
CASSQADGGGEGETQYF,TGTGCCAGCAGCCAAGCCGACGGCGGAGGGGAGGGTGAGACCCAGTACTTC,TRBV4-2,TRBJ2-5,TRBD2,.
CASSLIGASGETQYF,TGTGCCAGCAGTCTCATAGGAGCTTCGGGGGAGACCCAGTACTTC,TRBV11-2,TRBJ2-5,.,.
CASRGLGEDTQYF,TGTGCCAGCAGGGGACTAGGGGAAGATACGCAGTATTTT,TRBV28,TRBJ2-3,TRBD2,.
CASSPLETGRDGYTF,TGTGCCAGCAGCCCACTCGAGACAGGGAGAGATGGCTACACCTTC,TRBV3-1/TRBV3-2,TRBJ1-2,TRBD1,.
CASSLVPGTGFTGELFF,TGTGCCAGCAGCTTAGTCCCCGGGACAGGGTTCACCGGGGAGCTGTTTTTT,TRBV7-8,TRBJ2-2,TRBD1,.
CASSSTRAGETQYF,TGTGCCAGCAGTTCAACGCGGGCAGGAGAGACCCAGTACTTC,TRBV14,TRBJ2-5,.,.
CASSSTSGGVQETQYF,TGCGCCAGCAGCTCCACATCAGGAGGGGTACAGGAGACCCAGTACTTC,TRBV4-1,TRBJ2-5,.,.
CASSLYQGAGEQFF,TGTGCCAGCAGCTTATATCAGGGGGCGGGTGAGCAGTTCTTC,TRBV7-9,TRBJ2-1,TRBD1,.
CASSTLTVMNTEAFF,TGTGCCAGTAGTACCCTGACAGTTATGAACACTGAAGCTTTCTTT,TRBV19,TRBJ1-1,.,once
CASSDNPISGRTTDTQYF,TGCGCCAGCAGTGACAACCCCATTAGCGGGAGGACCACAGATACGCAGTATTTT,TRBV10-2,TRBJ2-3,TRBD2,.
CASQVHEQFF,TGTGCCAGCCAGGTCCATGAGCAGTTCTTC,TRBV2,TRBJ2-1,.,.
CASRLLADKGPEANYGYTF,TGTGCAAGTCGCTTACTAGCGGACAAGGGACCTGAAGCTAACTATGGCTACACCTTC,TRBV12-2,TRBJ1-2,.,.
CASSPGGQRGSYNEQFF,TGTGCCAGCTCACCCGGAGGTCAGCGGGGCAGCTACAATGAGCAGTTCTTC,TRBV18,TRBJ2-1,TRBD2,.
CASSQKGLADYNEQFF,TGCGCCAGCAGCCAAAAGGGACTAGCGGACTACAATGAGCAGTTCTTC,TRBV4-1,TRBJ2-1,TRBD2,.
CASSEGTDAYEQYF,TGTGCCAGCAGCGAAGGGACTGACGCCTACGAGCAGTACTTC,TRBV5-4,TRBJ2-7,.,.
CASSFPRVSRTEAFF,TGTGCCAGCAGTTTCCCCAGGGTTTCAAGAACTGAAGCTTTCTTT,TRBV28,TRBJ1-1,.,.
CASSLRTGGSEQYF,TGTGCCAGCAGCTTGAGGACAGGGGGCAGCGAGCAGTACTTC,TRBV7-9,TRBJ2-7,TRBD1,.
CASSLRGAPTGELFF,TGTGCCAGCAGCTTACGGGGGGCTCCGACCGGGGAGCTGTTTTTT,TRBV7-3,TRBJ2-2,.,.
CASSLVSSGTDTQYF,TGTGCCAGCAGCTTGGTCTCTAGCGGGACAGATACGCAGTATTTT,TRBV5-4,TRBJ2-3,TRBD2,once
CAVSGAYNEQFF,TGTGCCGTGAGCGGGGCCTACAATGAGCAGTTCTTC,TRBV19,TRBJ2-1,TRBD2,.
CASSPNLAKNIQYF,TGTGCCAGCAGCCCCAATTTAGCCAAAAACATTCAGTACTTC,TRBV11-2,TRBJ2-4,.,once
CASGSGSYEQYF,TGTGCCAGTGGCAGCGGCTCCTACGAGCAGTACTTC,TRBV2,TRBJ2-7,.,few
CASQNGGAGEKLFF,TGTGCCAGCCAAAATGGGGGGGCAGGGGAAAAACTGTTTTTT,TRBV19,TRBJ1-4,.,.
CASRVRGDNEQFF,TGTGCCAGCCGCGTTCGGGGGGATAATGAGCAGTTCTTC,TRBV2,TRBJ2-1,TRBD2,.
CASSEVRQPQHF,TGTGCCAGCAGTGAAGTCAGACAGCCCCAGCATTTT,TRBV25-1,TRBJ1-5,.,.